These T cell receptor beta chains were read from a single sample in a study of technical replicates of blood from a handful of donors. The table came from immunoSEQ multiplex PCR; TCRdb's copy has only in-frame clones and leaves some out. The sample records fewer than 110,000 clones, 96% being singletons. Sequenced: T cells isolated from PBMCs. These receptor sequences come from a human donor in good health. Each CDR3 is given with its conserved first and last residue. D genes are given only for firm matches. Size tells how often a clone was seen (once, few, many) or the class of an expanded clone, and some rows leave it out.

size: .; D: TRBD2; length: 16; V: TRBV2; J: TRBJ2-7; CDR3: CASSGLETSGSDEQYF; DNA: TGTGCCAGCAGTGGTCTGGAAACTAGCGGGAGCGACGAGCAGTACTTC
size: .; D: .; length: 12; V: TRBV7-9; J: TRBJ1-5; CDR3: CASSLGSQPQHF; DNA: TGTGCCAGCAGCTTGGGGAGTCAGCCCCAGCATTTT
size: few; D: TRBD2; length: 16; V: TRBV27; J: TRBJ2-7; CDR3: CASSSRTSGNVYEQYF; DNA: TGTGCCAGCAGTTCGCGAACTAGCGGGAACGTCTACGAGCAGTACTTC
size: .; D: .; length: 13; V: TRBV2; J: TRBJ2-7; CDR3: CASSEVRGAEQYF; DNA: TGTGCCAGCAGTGAAGTCAGGGGGGCCGAGCAGTACTTC
size: .; D: .; length: 12; V: TRBV6-6; J: TRBJ1-1; CDR3: CASSEIYTEAFF; DNA: TGTGCCAGCAGTGAGATTTACACTGAAGCTTTCTTT
size: .; D: TRBD1; length: 13; V: TRBV19; J: TRBJ1-6; CDR3: CASTDRVDSPLHF; DNA: TGTGCCAGTACAGACAGGGTAGACTCACCCCTCCACTTT
size: .; D: .; length: 13; V: TRBV5-5; J: TRBJ1-1; CDR3: CASIPPRGTEAFF; DNA: TGTGCCAGCATACCACCCCGGGGCACTGAAGCTTTCTTT
size: .; D: .; length: 16; V: TRBV18; J: TRBJ1-1; CDR3: CASSPPGRGKGTEAFF; DNA: TGTGCCAGCTCACCACCCGGCCGGGGAAAGGGCACTGAAGCTTTCTTT
size: .; D: TRBD1; length: 14; V: TRBV6-5; J: TRBJ2-2; CDR3: CASRQGQATGELFF; DNA: TGTGCCAGCAGGCAAGGACAGGCTACCGGGGAGCTGTTTTTT
size: few; D: .; length: 14; V: TRBV11-2; J: TRBJ1-5; CDR3: CASSFGTSNQPQHF; DNA: TGTGCCAGCAGCTTCGGGACAAGCAATCAGCCCCAGCATTTT
size: .; D: .; length: 14; V: TRBV5-1; J: TRBJ1-4; CDR3: CASSLVGVDEKLFF; DNA: TGCGCCAGCAGCTTGGTAGGGGTAGACGAAAAACTGTTTTTT
size: .; D: .; length: 16; V: TRBV6-1; J: TRBJ2-3; CDR3: CASSGTIYLSTDTQYF; DNA: TGTGCCAGCAGTGGGACTATCTACCTTAGCACAGATACGCAGTATTTT
size: .; D: .; length: 17; V: TRBV1; J: TRBJ2-3; CDR3: CTSSQDGPGLVCDTQYF; DNA: TGCACCAGCAGCCAAGATGGCCCGGGACTAGTATGTGATACGCAGTATTTT
size: .; D: .; length: 15; V: TRBV29-1; J: TRBJ2-1; CDR3: CSVGGGGSFYNEQFF; DNA: TGCAGCGTTGGGGGGGGCGGGAGCTTCTACAATGAGCAGTTCTTC
size: once; D: .; length: 12; V: TRBV6-1; J: TRBJ1-1; CDR3: CASTSNYPEAFF; DNA: TGTGCCAGCACTAGTAACTACCCTGAAGCTTTCTTT
size: .; D: .; length: 15; V: TRBV30; J: TRBJ1-2; CDR3: CAWSVLDKAPYGYTF; DNA: TGTGCCTGGAGTGTACTTGACAAGGCCCCTTATGGCTACACCTTC
size: .; D: .; length: 13; V: TRBV14; J: TRBJ2-3; CDR3: CASSFGTSDTQYF; DNA: TGTGCCAGCAGCTTCGGGACTTCAGATACGCAGTATTTT
size: .; D: TRBD1; length: 14; V: TRBV11-3; J: TRBJ1-5; CDR3: CASSSGQVGQPQHF; DNA: TGTGCCAGCAGCTCGGGACAGGTTGGCCAGCCCCAGCATTTT